This T cell receptor (beta chain) stems from a study of blood T cell repertoires in COVID-19 (dated by TCRdb to 2020 to 2021). Looking at the study overall: Samples covering the acute and convalescent phases of COVID-19 were provided by collaborators in the United States, Italy and Spain. The prospective study material was composed of cDNA or gDNA derived from T cells, B-cell-depleted T cells, or PBMCs. Subjects who had been exposed to COVID-19, were actively infected with it, or had recovered from it provided the deeply sampled blood TCRbeta repertoires that made up the dataset. A freely available public database, intended as a resource for researchers studying the immune response to SARS-CoV-2, is where the repertoires were released. Samples were obtained from the ongoing ImmuneRACE study (first 160 participants) and from roughly 1,300 subjects provided by 6 global collaborators. A de-identified subject ID, COVID-19 status, age in years and sex were almost always included in the sample metadata. Where HLA class I and class II types were available, the types were taken from metadata supplied by the sample provider, not from assay-based typing. Summary of the overall study and its limitations: The quantity of clinical and demographic metadata differed by source and by participant and was supplied without curation.

The immunoSEQ Assay, a bias-controlled multiplex PCR, was used to amplify TCRbeta CDR3 regions from genomic DNA. The study's processing was this. Within the assay, amplification of reference gene primers was used to estimate how many nucleated cells each sample contained. To quantify the absolute abundance of each unique TCRbeta CDR3 rearrangement, sequence reads were collapsed and filtered. For each sample, productive Simpson clonality was calculated by taking the square root of Simpson's diversity index across productive rearrangements. In its TCRdb copy, this immuneACCESS table keeps in-frame sequences only and misses some clones. Where compared with another copy, unresolved V genes explain less than half of these, and the others have no known cause. The DNA gave D and trimming, while V, J and clone size come from that table. This sample holds a few hundred thousand clones; around 88% were observed only once. The ten largest clones represent around 12% of the sample.

One collaborating source in Seattle enrolled patients while the patients were actively infected and followed the patients over time throughout the course of disease. Collaborating institutions collected whole blood in K2EDTA tubes following their own protocols. For TCRbeta analysis, collaborators shipped samples in one of three forms: frozen whole blood, isolated PBMCs, or DNA extracted from either of those sample types. V gives up 0 bases and J gives up 6 bases, and the segment between their germline ends measures 12 bases. The germline V gene encodes CDR1 SGHRS and CDR2 YFSETQ. The CDR3 measures 14 amino acids from cysteine to phenylalanine. The sequence is cut down to CDR3 DNA, 42 bases in frame from base 1. Note on this clone: The antigen it binds to is not known. No much larger clone exists at a distance of one base, and base qualities are not known.

The clonotype originates from a woman aged 45-65 years with COVID-19, enrolled during active disease. The sequencing input was peripheral blood. The chain links TRBV5-1 with TRBJ1-2; TRBD1 could be the D gene, as 6 bases match. The CDR3 amino acid sequence is: CASSLEAGDNGYTF. The nucleotide sequence is TGCGCCAGCAGCTTGGAAGCAGGGGACAATGGCTACACCTTC.